This is a list of T cell receptor beta chains from one sample in a study of T-cell reconstitution after alpha-beta-depleted transplantation in children. TCRdb processed the PCR reads anew with MiXCR; each CDR3 protein has one entry. The data hold about 540,000 distinct CDR3 sequences, with 25% to 30% observed a single time. Specimen: PBMCs, collected before TCRalphabeta/CD19-depleted stem cell transplant. All receptors come from a boy in the first two years of life with Wiskott-Aldrich syndrome, due to receive a stem cell transplant. CDR3s include the opening cysteine and the closing phenylalanine or tryptophan. A D gene is named only where the DNA matches it firmly. Rows may omit the clone size; those that give it use once, few, many or a size class.

clone_size d_call j_call v_call cdr3_aa cdr3_nt
. . TRBJ2-1 TRBV5-1 CASSLGPRAYNEQFF TGCGCCAGCAGCTTGGGGCCGAGGGCCTACAATGAGCAGTTCTTC
few . TRBJ2-3 TRBV3-1 CASSQDRHVRGSDTQYF TGTGCCAGCAGCCAAGATAGGCACGTTCGGGGCTCAGATACGCAGTATTTT
. TRBD1 TRBJ2-3 TRBV7-8 CASSLKGARTDTQYF TGTGCCAGCAGCTTAAAGGGGGCGCGCACAGATACGCAGTATTTT
. . TRBJ2-7 TRBV7-9 CASSKGTQEPYEQYF TGTGCCAGCAGCAAAGGGACACAGGAACCCTACGAGCAGTACTTC
few . TRBJ2-7 TRBV7-9 CASSLKPTYEQYF TGTGCCAGCAGCTTAAAGCCCACCTACGAGCAGTACTTC
few . TRBJ2-1 TRBV11-2 CASSQFSASYNEQFF TGTGCCAGCAGCCAGTTTTCGGCTTCCTACAATGAGCAGTTCTTC
. TRBD1 TRBJ2-7 TRBV5-5 CASSLVQGANYEQYF TGTGCCAGCAGCTTGGTACAGGGGGCCAACTACGAGCAGTACTTC
. . TRBJ1-6 TRBV4-2 CASSQDLGQHNSPLHF TGTGCCAGCAGCCAAGATTTAGGACAGCATAATTCACCCCTCCACTTT
. TRBD2 TRBJ2-7 TRBV6-5 CASSSNPVGRGGIEQYF TGTGCCAGCAGTTCTAACCCTGTTGGGAGGGGTGGGATCGAGCAGTACTTC
. TRBD1 TRBJ1-2 TRBV7-2 CASSPSPQGKTAGYTF TGTGCCAGCAGCCCGTCCCCACAGGGGAAAACGGCTGGCTACACCTTC
few . TRBJ2-1 TRBV7-9 CASSSTGTVYNEQFF TGTGCCAGCAGCTCAACCGGGACTGTATACAATGAGCAGTTCTTC
. . TRBJ2-5 TRBV9 CASSVDPGAQETQYF TGTGCCAGCAGCGTAGATCCGGGAGCCCAAGAGACCCAGTACTTC
. . TRBJ2-3 TRBV7-9 CASSPTLSDTQYF TGTGCCAGCAGCCCGACTCTCTCAGATACGCAGTATTTT
. . TRBJ1-1 TRBV6-2/TRBV6-3 CASSYPKSYGNFNTEAFF TGTGCCAGCAGTTACCCGAAATCATATGGAAACTTTAACACTGAAGCTTTCTTT
few TRBD1 TRBJ2-1 TRBV5-1 CASSPGQDGSNEQFF TGCGCCAGCAGCCCAGGACAGGATGGTTCCAATGAGCAGTTCTTC
. TRBD2 TRBJ2-1 TRBV27 CASTRLAGGPGDNEQFF TGTGCCAGCACTAGACTAGCGGGAGGGCCGGGGGACAATGAGCAGTTCTTC